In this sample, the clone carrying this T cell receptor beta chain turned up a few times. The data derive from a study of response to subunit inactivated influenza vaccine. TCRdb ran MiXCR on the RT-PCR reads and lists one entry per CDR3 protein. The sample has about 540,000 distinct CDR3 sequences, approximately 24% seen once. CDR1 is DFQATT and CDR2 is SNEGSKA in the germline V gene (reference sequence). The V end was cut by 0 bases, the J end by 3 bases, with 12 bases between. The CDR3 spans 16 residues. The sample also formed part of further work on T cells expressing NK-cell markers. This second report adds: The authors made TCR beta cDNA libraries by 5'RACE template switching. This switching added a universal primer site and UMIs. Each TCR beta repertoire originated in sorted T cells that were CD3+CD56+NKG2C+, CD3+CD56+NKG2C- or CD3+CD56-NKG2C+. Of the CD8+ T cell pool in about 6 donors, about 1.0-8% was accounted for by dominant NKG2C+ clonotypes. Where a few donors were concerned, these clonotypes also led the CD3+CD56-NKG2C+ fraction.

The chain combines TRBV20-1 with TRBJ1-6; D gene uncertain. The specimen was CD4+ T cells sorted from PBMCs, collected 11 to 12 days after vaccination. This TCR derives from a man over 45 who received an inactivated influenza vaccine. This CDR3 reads CSAREWADYYNSPLHF. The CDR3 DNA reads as TGCAGTGCTAGAGAATGGGCGGACTACTATAATTCACCCCTCCACTTT.